The 16 T cell receptor beta chains below were found in one sample sequenced in a study of T-cell reconstitution after alpha-beta-depleted transplantation in children. The TCRbeta library was prepared with unique molecular identifiers. TCRdb called the PCR reads again in MiXCR, with one record for every CDR3 protein. This table holds under 20,000 distinct CDR3 sequences, 13% found once. Sequenced here: PBMCs, mostly from graft donor cells, sampled 60 days after TCRalphabeta/CD19-depleted stem cell transplant. These receptors all come from a female patient aged 2 to 10 who had a stem cell transplant for congenital amegakaryocytic thrombocytopenia, so the T cells may come from the graft donor.

This clonotype was seen many times. The rearrangement joins TRBV7-8 to TRBJ2-2; D is uncertain. There are 13 residues in the CDR3. Germline V gene data show CDR1 as SGHVS and CDR2 as FQNEAQ. The ends were cut back, 5 bases at V and 3 bases at J, with 7 bases in the middle. CDR3 amino acids: CASSPEYTGELFF. The CDR3 nucleotides are TGTGCCAGCAGCCCCGAATACACCGGGGAGCTGTTTTTT.

As regards this clonotype: This sequence may be a read error, since a much larger clone differs from it by one base. The CDR3 does not close with the conserved phenylalanine or tryptophan, likely indicating a read error. The CDR3 here is CSVRQGEQPQHL. The CDR3 bases are TGCAGCGTAAGACAGGGGGAGCAGCCCCAGCATCTT. V gene TRBV20-1 combines with J gene TRBJ1-5, with 9 bases identical to TRBD1. Germline V gene lookup returns CDR1 DFQATT and CDR2 SNEGSKA (reference sequence). The CDR3 has 12 residues.

This clonotype was recorded many times. J is TRBJ2-2 and V is TRBV5-1; TRBD1 is a possible D gene (8 bases). CDR1 and CDR2 (germline): SGHRS, YFSETQ. V was shortened by 4 bases and J by 5 bases, with 18 bases between the two germline ends. The length of the CDR3 is 16 residues. CDR3 in amino acids: CASSPRTGRGTGELFF. The CDR3 nucleotides read TGCGCCAGCAGCCCCCGGACAGGGAGGGGTACCGGGGAGCTGTTTTTT.

This clonotype was recorded at least ten times. V gene TRBV29-1 combines with J gene TRBJ1-2; D unresolved. V lost 4 bases, J lost 2 bases, and 11 bases lay in between. The length of the CDR3 is 13 residues. The germline V gene has CDR1 SQVTM and CDR2 ANQGSEA. This CDR3 is CSVGGNRNYGYTF. CDR3 sequence (DNA): TGCAGCGTTGGAGGGAATAGAAACTATGGCTACACCTTC. Combining the CDR3 with reference TRBV29-1 and TRBJ1-2 gives the whole variable domain SAVISQKPSRDICQRGTSLTIQCQVDSQVTMMFWYRQQPGQSLTLIATANQGSEATYESGFVIDKFPISRPNLTFSTLTVSNMSPEDSSIYLCSVGGNRNYGYTFGSGTRLTVV.

In its sample, this clonotype was seen many times. The CDR3 bases are TGTGCCAGCAGCTCCCCCCGTTGGTTGGTCGGCAATCAGCCCCAGCATTTT. It is translated as CASSSPRWLVGNQPQHF. This rearrangement joins TRBV7-9 to TRBJ1-5, with D uncertain. The CDR3 sequence is 17 residues long. V was pared by 4 bases and J by 2 bases, with 18 bases between. Germline loops: CDR1 SEHNR, CDR2 FQNEAQ (reference sequence).

The V gene is TRBV29-1, the J gene TRBJ2-1, with unresolved D. The CDR3 length is 14 residues. The V and J ends lost 2 bases and 7 bases respectively, with 15 bases between them. CDR1 SQVTM and CDR2 ANQGSEA come from the germline V gene. The CDR3 DNA is TGCAGCGTTGAATCCCGTCTACCGCTAAATGAGCAGTTCTTC. Translation: CSVESRLPLNEQFF.

In this sample, this clonotype turned up many times. This rearrangement joins TRBV3-1 to TRBJ2-2; D not certain. The CDR3 sequence is 13 residues long. The V gene's germline CDR1 is LGHDT and CDR2 YNNKEL (reference sequence). With 5 bases removed from V and 6 bases from J, the gap between germline ends came to 10 bases. The CDR3 protein is CASSDIEAGELFF. The CDR3, as DNA: TGTGCCAGCAGCGATATAGAAGCCGGGGAGCTGTTTTTT.

Many counts were recorded for this clonotype. The chain combines TRBV2 with TRBJ2-1; 10 bases fit TRBD2. Germline trimming cut 6 bases from V and 10 bases from J; bases unmatched to any gene: 15. There are 16 residues in the CDR3. Looked up from germline, CDR1 is SNHLY and CDR2 is FYNNEI. The DNA for the CDR3 is TGTGCCAGCAGCCCTGGACTAGCGGACTTTACGTCGGAGCAGTTCTTC. Encoded protein: CASSPGLADFTSEQFF.

This clonotype occurred a few times. V is TRBV20-1 and J is TRBJ2-1; D is ambiguous. V lost 3 bases to trimming and J lost 0 bases, with 9 bases between them. The CDR3 is made up of 14 amino acids. Per germline, CDR1 DFQATT and CDR2 SNEGSKA (reference sequence). The CDR3 loop is CSASGSSSYNEQFF. As DNA, the CDR3 is TGCAGTGCTAGCGGGTCCAGCTCCTACAATGAGCAGTTCTTC.

This clonotype was seen many times. V and J are TRBV2 and TRBJ2-7; maybe TRBD2 (6 bases). Trimming stripped 4 bases from V and 0 bases from J, with 10 bases between. Per the germline V gene, CDR1 is SNHLY and CDR2 is FYNNEI. This CDR3 contains 14 residues. The CDR3 loop reads CASSVRDFSYEQYF. Written as DNA, the CDR3 is TGTGCCAGCAGTGTAAGGGACTTCTCCTACGAGCAGTACTTC. Based on the CDR3 plus reference TRBV2 and TRBJ2-7, the full variable domain is EPEVTQTPSHQVTQMGQEVILRCVPISNHLYFYWYRQILGQKVEFLVSFYNNEISEKSEIFDDQFSVERPDGSNFTLKIRSTKLEDSAMYFCASSVRDFSYEQYFGPGTRLTVT.

This clonotype was seen many times. The J gene is TRBJ1-2, the V gene TRBV7-9; tentative D call: TRBD1 (6 bases). Trimming stripped 1 base from V and 2 bases from J, with 8 bases between. The CDR3 runs to 14 residues. The germline CDR1 and CDR2 sequences are SEHNR and FQNEAQ (reference sequence). The CDR3 here is CASSLGQANYGYTF. The CDR3 DNA sequence: TGTGCCAGCAGCTTAGGACAGGCGAACTATGGCTACACCTTC.

This clonotype was observed many times. The chain uses TRBV7-6 and TRBJ2-3; TRBD2 matches 12 bases. Germline CDR1 SGHVS, CDR2 FNYEAQ. The CDR3 sequence is 15 residues long. J was trimmed by 8 bases and V by 3 bases; bases with no gene match: 6. CDR3 bases: TGTGCCAGCAGCTTCTCTAGCGGGAGGGCCAGTACGCAGTATTTT. It specifies CASSFSSGRASTQYF.

This clonotype came up a few times. The chain links TRBV27 to TRBJ1-4, with a weak D call TRBD1 (6 bases). V dropped 6 bases and J dropped 2 bases, with 10 bases sitting between them. Germline lookup yields CDR1 MNHEY and CDR2 SMNVEV (reference sequence). CDR3 length equals 14 residues. This CDR3 is CASRSGVTNEKLFF. The CDR3 coding sequence is TGTGCCAGCAGGTCAGGGGTTACTAATGAAAAACTGTTTTTT.

This clonotype was detected many times. The V and J genes are TRBV5-1 and TRBJ2-1, with D uncertain. CDR1 and CDR2 from the germline V gene are SGHRS and YFSETQ. Trimming pared 1 base from V and 13 bases from J, leaving 9 bases between. The CDR3 extends over 11 amino acids. The DNA of the CDR3 is TGCGCCAGCAGCTTGAACGATAAACAGTTCTTC. Translating it yields CASSLNDKQFF.

This clonotype was counted a few times. V is TRBV3-1 and J is TRBJ2-5; no reliable D call. Germline CDR1 and CDR2: LGHDT and YNNKEL (reference sequence). V lost 3 bases, J lost 5 bases, and 7 bases lay in between. The CDR3 extends over 12 amino acids. CDR3 protein: CASSHPQETQYF. The CDR3 DNA sequence: TGTGCCAGCAGCCACCCCCAGGAGACCCAGTACTTC.

This clonotype was observed at least ten times. The rearrangement joins TRBV20-1 to TRBJ2-7; D perhaps matches TRBD2 (6 bases). V lost 3 bases and J 2 bases, leaving 14 bases between the germline ends. The CDR3 has 14 amino acids. CDR1 and CDR2 from the germline V gene are DFQATT and SNEGSKA (reference sequence). The DNA for the CDR3 is TGCAGTGCTAGTTCGGGGGTCGTGCCCTACGAGCAGTACTTC. Translating it yields CSASSGVVPYEQYF.